A selection of T cell receptor beta chains follows, all from one sample in a study of beta chain features in type 1 diabetes. Produced via immunoSEQ multiplex PCR; TCRdb's table is partial and in-frame only. The sample lists approximately 150,000 clones; roughly 60% were seen once. Source material: naive CD4+ T cells from blood. Receptors originate from a man aged 30-40 years with type 1 diabetes. Each CDR3 is given with its conserved first and last residue. Fields, in order: V gene, D gene, J gene, clone size, CDR3 DNA, CDR3 protein. The D gene is left open where the match is weak. Only some rows state a clone size, as once, few, many or a class for expanded clones.

TRBV7-2,TRBD1,TRBJ2-1,-,TGTGCCAGCAGCCGGGACAGTCACAATGAGCAGTTCTTC,CASSRDSHNEQFF
TRBV30,-,TRBJ2-7,-,TGTGCCTGGCGGTTTCCGACACTCTACGAGCAGTACTTC,CAWRFPTLYEQYF
TRBV4-3,-,TRBJ2-3,few,TGCGCCAGCAGCCAAGGGCACGAGAACCTTCACTATTTT,CASSQGHENLHYF
TRBV7-9,-,TRBJ2-5,-,TGTGCCAGCAGCTTATTAATATGGGGGAGCCAAGAGACCCAGTACTTC,CASSLLIWGSQETQYF
TRBV2,-,TRBJ2-5,-,TGTGCCAGCACGGGGGCAGACGGCGGGACCCAGTACTTC,CASTGADGGTQYF
TRBV9,-,TRBJ2-5,few,TGTGCCAGCAGCGTAGCTCCGGTCGCGGAGACCCAGTACTTC,CASSVAPVAETQYF
TRBV29-1,TRBD1,TRBJ2-3,-,TGCAGCGAGATACGACAGGGGGCCGCAGATACGCAGTATTTT,CSEIRQGAADTQYF
TRBV30,TRBD1,TRBJ2-2,-,TGTGCCTGGAGCCAGGGGACAGGGGTTACCGGGGAGCTGTTTTTT,CAWSQGTGVTGELFF
TRBV29-1,-,TRBJ2-4,-,TGCAGCGTCCCCCAGGGGTTAGCCAAAAACATTCAGTACTTC,CSVPQGLAKNIQYF
TRBV7-9,TRBD1,TRBJ2-3,-,TGTGCCAGCAGCTGGCTGGGACAGGGGCGGTCAGATACGCAGTATTTT,CASSWLGQGRSDTQYF
TRBV6-5,-,TRBJ2-5,few,TGTGCCAGCAGTTACCGACTACTTGGGCAAGAGACCCAGTACTTC,CASSYRLLGQETQYF
TRBV5-1,-,TRBJ2-7,-,TGCGCCAGCAGCCTCGACGAACCCTACGAGCAGTACTTC,CASSLDEPYEQYF
TRBV7-9,-,TRBJ2-5,-,TGTGCCAGCAGCCAGGGACTCCACCTGAGAGAGACCCAGTACTTC,CASSQGLHLRETQYF
TRBV7-2,TRBD1,TRBJ2-7,-,TGTGCCAGCAGCTTCCGGACAGGAGACTACGAGCAGTACTTC,CASSFRTGDYEQYF
TRBV1,-,TRBJ2-5,few,TGCACCAGCAGCCAAGATCCTAGCGGGGAACAAGAGACCCAGTACTTC,CTSSQDPSGEQETQYF
TRBV9,-,TRBJ2-7,few,TGTGCCAGCAGCGCCCGGACAGAGAACGAGCAGTACTTC,CASSARTENEQYF
TRBV5-1,TRBD1,TRBJ1-1,-,TGCGCCAGCAGGGGGACAGGAGTGAACACTGAAGCTTTCTTT,CASRGTGVNTEAFF
TRBV29-1,-,TRBJ1-1,-,TGCAGCGTTGATTCTGCCAGCGGCACTGAAGCTTTCTTT,CSVDSASGTEAFF
TRBV18,-,TRBJ1-1,few,TGTGCCAGCTCACCACCGTCTGGTGAAGCTTTCTTT,CASSPPSGEAFF
TRBV30,-,TRBJ2-5,-,TGTGCCTGGAGTGTCCTCACAGAGACCCAGTACTTC,CAWSVLTETQYF
TRBV15,-,TRBJ2-3,-,TGTGCCACCAGGGCCGATCAGGGGCAATCATCGAAGTATTTT,CATRADQGQSSKYF
TRBV7-2,-,TRBJ2-3,-,TGTGCCAGCACGCTCGATTGGGATACGCAGTATTTT,CASTLDWDTQYF
TRBV4-3,-,TRBJ2-1,-,TGCGCCAGCAGCCAAGATGGGGCAGCCTTTTACAATGAGCAGTTCTTC,CASSQDGAAFYNEQFF
TRBV29-1,-,TRBJ2-5,few,TGCAGCGTCCCTTTGGGGTTGGAGACCCAGTACTTC,CSVPLGLETQYF
TRBV5-4,-,TRBJ2-4,-,TGTGCCAGCAGCCCGGACGGGAATTCCAAAAACATTCAGTACTTC,CASSPDGNSKNIQYF
TRBV9,-,TRBJ2-1,-,TGTGCCAGCAGCGTAGCTAACAGCTACAATGAGCAGTTCTTC,CASSVANSYNEQFF